This T cell receptor beta chain was documented in a study of cytomegalovirus exposure and HLA in healthy donors. Study-level findings and limits: Cytomegalovirus association was assigned to approximately 180 TCR beta chains. For most TCR sequences rarity was the rule, although some public TCRs occurred in many donors. With high specificity and sensitivity, the classifier reportedly diagnosed cytomegalovirus status.

Trimming removed 1 base from V and 7 bases from J, with 10 bases in between. This CDR3 comprises 13 residues. The germline CDR1 and CDR2 sequences are LGHNT and FRNRAP. Comment on this clone: Its target is not known.

The protocol was immunoSEQ multiplex PCR, while the TCRdb copy is restricted to in-frame clones and leaves out a portion. Found here are under 200,000 clones, roughly nine tenths of them singletons; the top ten hold 4% to 4.5%. The TCR originated in a man aged 18 to 30 in good health and CMV-seropositive. Input material: PBMCs. V is TRBV12-5 and J is TRBJ1-2; D gene uncertain. In nucleotides, the CDR3 is TGTGCTAGTGGTTTGGAAGTTTTGAGTGGCTACACCTTC. Translating it yields CASGLEVLSGYTF.